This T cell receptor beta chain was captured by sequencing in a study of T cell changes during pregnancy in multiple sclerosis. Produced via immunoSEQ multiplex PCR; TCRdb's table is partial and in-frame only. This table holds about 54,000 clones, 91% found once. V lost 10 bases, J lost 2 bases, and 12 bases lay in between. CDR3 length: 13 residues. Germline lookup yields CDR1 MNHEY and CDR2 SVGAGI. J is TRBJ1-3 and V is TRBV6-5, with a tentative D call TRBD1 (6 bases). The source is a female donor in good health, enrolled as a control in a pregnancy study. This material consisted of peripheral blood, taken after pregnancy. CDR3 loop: CAIAQGPGNTIYF. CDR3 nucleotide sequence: TGTGCCATCGCACAGGGACCTGGAAACACCATATATTTT.